The present T cell receptor (beta chain) was sequenced within a study of T cells in Graves' hyperthyroidism and ophthalmopathy. For the study at large: Staff took peripheral blood when the initial diagnosis was made, before any treatment began. Study-level points and caveats: Among clonotypes expanded in thyroid above 0.001, most were also found in blood.

The CDR3 covers 14 residues. The V gene's germline CDR1 is DFQATT and CDR2 SNEGSKA (reference sequence). Trimming stripped 2 bases from V and 4 bases from J, with 14 bases between. Each ophthalmopathy patient scored at least 3 on the Clinical Activity Score and at least 4 on NOSPECS grade, with duration under 3 months. PBMCs were collected from a roughly 10 ml volume of fresh peripheral blood. There were TCR beta CDR3 regions amplified from RNA transcripts. RT-PCR in the first round (using the HTBI primer set) targeted the TCR CDR3. TCRdb processed the multiplex PCR reads anew with MiXCR; each CDR3 protein has one entry. Of 250,000 to 350,000 distinct CDR3 sequences listed, roughly 20% are singletons. This clonotype appeared once. What it binds is not known. A read error may explain this, as a much larger clone is one base away.

The receptor was isolated from a man between 25 and 39 years old with Graves' ophthalmopathy. The sample consisted of blood. The chain is built from TRBV20-1 and TRBJ1-1; tentatively, D is TRBD1 (6 bases). CDR3 protein: CSARKQGAATEAFF. As DNA, the CDR3 is TGCAGTGCTAGAAAACAGGGTGCCGCCACTGAAGCTTTCTTT.